This passage covers 21 T cell receptor beta chains from one sample sequenced in a study of molecular identifiers for immune sequencing clone quantification. TCRdb used MiXCR to reprocess the PCR reads, holding one entry per CDR3 protein. The table records approximately 100,000 distinct CDR3 sequences, about 35% of them present only once. The material sequenced was naive CD8+ T cells from blood, with Jurkat cell RNA spiked in. This sample's subset: FACS-sorted CD8+CD4-CCR7+CD45RA+ naive T cells. All receptors come from a human donor in good health. Some libraries in this study had Jurkat cell RNA spiked in.

This clonotype has just a few counts. The chain has TRBV20-1 and TRBJ2-7; D uncertain. The CDR3 extends over 13 amino acids. The V gene's germline CDR1 is DFQATT and CDR2 SNEGSKA (reference sequence). Trimming pared 6 bases from V and 0 bases from J, leaving 12 bases between. The CDR3 loop reads CSAPPGYSYEQYF. CDR3 DNA sequence: TGCAGTGCCCCACCGGGCTACTCCTACGAGCAGTACTTC.

This clonotype was seen at least ten times. The chain links TRBV29-1 to TRBJ1-1; a possible D gene is TRBD1 (5 bases). V was pared by 5 bases and J by 4 bases, with 8 bases between. The CDR3 sequence is 11 residues long. Looked up from germline, CDR1 is SQVTM and CDR2 is ANQGSEA. The CDR3 sequence: CSVWRGTEAFF. DNA for the CDR3: TGCAGCGTTTGGAGGGGCACTGAAGCTTTCTTT.

V usage is TRBV7-9 and J usage is TRBJ2-5, with 7 bases that match TRBD1. The J segment lost 1 base and the V segment lost 5 bases, leaving 7 bases of the junction unmatched. Per germline, CDR1 SEHNR and CDR2 FQNEAQ (reference sequence). This CDR3 has 15 amino acids. CDR3 sequence reads: CASSRYNRGQETQYF. The CDR3 coding sequence is TGTGCCAGCAGCCGATATAACAGGGGCCAAGAGACCCAGTACTTC.

As regards this clonotype: The CDR3 does not end in the conserved phenylalanine or tryptophan, so this is likely a read error. The rearrangement uses TRBV11-2 and TRBJ2-7; D perhaps matches TRBD1 (7 bases). Germline V CDR1 and CDR2: SGHAT, FQNNGV. V was pared by 5 bases and J by 4 bases, with 15 bases between. This CDR3 contains 14 residues. CDR3 protein: CASSGGTEPYEQYI. In DNA form, the CDR3 reads TGTGCCAGCAGCGGAGGGACAGAACCTTACGAGCAGTACATC.

Points on this clonotype: This clone may be a read error of a much larger clone one base away. V and J are TRBV4-2 and TRBJ2-6; the match to TRBD1 covers 9 bases. The CDR3 spans 16 residues. Germline CDR1 is LGHNA and CDR2 is YNFKEQ. The CDR3 coding sequence is TGTGCCAGCAGTCCGGGACAGGGAACTGGGGCCAACGTCCTGTCTTTC. It is translated as CASSPGQGTGANVLSF.

On this clonotype itself: It may be a read error: a sequence one base away is much more abundant. The chain joins TRBV7-9 to TRBJ1-3; D gene unclear. The CDR3 loop spans 11 amino acids. CDR1 SEHNR and CDR2 FQNEAQ come from the germline V gene (reference sequence). CDR3: CASSVGNTLYF. CDR3 DNA: TGTGCCAGCAGCGTCGGAAACACCTTATATTTT.

The rearrangement joins TRBV28 to TRBJ1-5; D unresolved. The CDR3 spans 17 residues. V shed 4 bases and J shed 0 bases, with 16 bases lying between them. Germline-derived CDR1 and CDR2 are MDHEN and SYDVKM. The CDR3 nucleotides read TGTGCCAGCAGTTCCCGATACGGCCGACATAGCAATCAGCCCCAGCATTTT. It encodes CASSSRYGRHSNQPQHF.

Turning to this clonotype: This may stem from a read error, because a much larger clone lies one nucleotide away. V usage is TRBV4-3 and J usage is TRBJ2-7; D may be TRBD2 (6 bases). Germline V CDR1 and CDR2: LGHNA, YSLEER. The CDR3 has 14 residues. The CDR3 nucleotides read TGCGCCAGCAGCCAAGGGGCTAGCGCCTACGTGCAGTACTTC. Its protein is CASSQGASAYVQYF.

The DNA for the CDR3 is TGTGCCAGTAGTCTCGGGGGGCGTATTAACTATGGCTACACCTTC. As protein: CASSLGGRINYGYTF. The rearrangement joins TRBV19 to TRBJ1-2; D is perhaps TRBD1 (6 bases). In germline, CDR1 is LNHDA, CDR2 SQIVND (reference sequence). V was shortened by 5 bases and J by 1 base, with 14 bases between the two germline ends. The CDR3 consists of 15 residues.

The chain is built from TRBV19 and TRBJ2-2; 7 nucleotides line up with TRBD1. V lost 3 bases to trimming and J lost 6 bases; unmatched junction nucleotides: 7. Germline values: CDR1 LNHDA, CDR2 SQIVND (reference sequence). This CDR3 spans 15 amino acids. CDR3 region: CASSMLQGVAGELFF. CDR3 DNA sequence: TGTGCCAGTAGTATGTTGCAGGGGGTTGCCGGGGAGCTGTTTTTT.

To note about this clonotype: The conserved closing phenylalanine or tryptophan is absent in this CDR3, likely reflecting a read error. The J gene is TRBJ2-7, the V gene TRBV6-5; D not resolved. This CDR3 spans 16 amino acids. The germline gives CDR1 MNHEY, CDR2 SVGAGI. CDR3 nucleotides: TGTGCCAGCAGATACTCGGAAGACTCGTTTATGGCGGAGCAGTACTAC. Its translation: CASRYSEDSFMAEQYY.

Only a few counts were recorded for this clonotype. This chain uses TRBV12-3 or TRBV12-4 with TRBJ2-4, with D perhaps TRBD2 (5 bases). Trimming removed 5 bases at V and 1 base at J, with 12 bases between. The CDR3 length is 15 residues. This chain's CDR3 is CASSGGSGAKNIQYF. The CDR3 DNA reads TGTGCCAGCAGTGGAGGATCTGGGGCCAAAAACATTCAGTACTTC.

This clonotype was counted between two and nine times. The V and J genes are TRBV7-9 and TRBJ2-5, with unresolved D. V lost 5 bases and J 5 bases, leaving 12 bases between the germline ends. Germline V gene sequence: CDR1 SEHNR, CDR2 FQNEAQ (reference sequence). The CDR3 spans 13 residues. CDR3 DNA: TGTGCCAGCAGCCCATCCGCGGAGGAGACCCAGTACTTC. Its protein is CASSPSAEETQYF.

This sequence joins TRBV4-3 and TRBJ2-3; D is unclear. Germline lookup yields CDR1 LGHNA and CDR2 YSLEER. The length of the CDR3 is 9 residues. The V end lost 8 bases, the J end lost 14 bases, and 11 bases lay between the germline ends. The CDR3 reads CASPSSPYF. In nucleotides, the CDR3 is TGCGCCAGCCCCTCCTCCCCGTATTTT.

This clonotype was counted at least ten times. The DNA for the CDR3 is TGTGCCAGCAGCCACACCGGGACGGGGTTGGAGTACGAGCAGTACTTC. Translating it yields CASSHTGTGLEYEQYF. The chain has TRBV5-5 and TRBJ2-7, with D perhaps TRBD1 or TRBD2 (5 bases each). CDR1 is SGHKS, CDR2 YYEKEE, per germline (reference sequence). V was trimmed by 4 bases and J by 4 bases, leaving 21 bases between them. The CDR3 extends over 16 amino acids.

V is TRBV7-8 and J is TRBJ2-1; D is unresolved. Germline V gene data show CDR1 as SGHVS and CDR2 as FQNEAQ. The V end was cut by 11 bases, the J end by 13 bases, with 30 bases between. This CDR3 comprises 15 residues. The CDR3 nucleotides are TGTGCCGGCTATGGTATTGGAATATCCGATCCCGCTCAGTTCTTC. Its translation is CAGYGIGISDPAQFF.

Regarding this clonotype: A much larger clone differs from this one at a single base, so this may be a read error. The CDR3 loop reads CACSLARVETQYF. In nucleotides, the CDR3 is TGTGCCTGCAGTTTAGCCAGGGTCGAGACCCAGTACTTC. The rearrangement links TRBV12-3 or TRBV12-4 to TRBJ2-5; weak D call: TRBD1 (5 bases). This CDR3 comprises 13 residues.

This clonotype was seen more than once but under ten times. The rearrangement uses TRBV6-6 and TRBJ2-3; 9 nucleotides agree with TRBD2. The V and J ends lost 6 bases and 6 bases, in that order; junction bases with no gene match: 13. CDR1 and CDR2 (germline): MNHNY, SVGAGI (reference sequence). The CDR3 contains 16 residues. CDR3 protein: CASRPTGRGGLDTQYF. The CDR3 DNA is TGTGCCAGCAGACCCACCGGGCGGGGGGGCTTGGATACGCAGTATTTT.

The sample holds many counts of this clonotype. The chain is built from TRBV7-9 and TRBJ2-5; D not certain. CDR1 SEHNR and CDR2 FQNEAQ come from the germline V gene (reference sequence). This CDR3 is 12 amino acids long. Trimming pared 1 base from V and 3 bases from J, leaving 3 bases between. The CDR3 sequence: CASSLVEETQYF. The CDR3 bases are TGTGCCAGCAGCTTAGTAGAAGAGACCCAGTACTTC. Full variable domain (remainder filled in from reference TRBV7-9 and TRBJ2-5): DTGVSQNPRHKITKRGQNVTFRCDPISEHNRLYWYRQTLGQGPEFLTYFQNEAQLEKSRLLSDRFSAERPKGSFSTLEIQRTEQGDSAMYLCASSLVEETQYFGPGTRLLVL.

Comment on this clonotype: A read error is possible here, since a much larger clone lies one base away. This chain connects TRBV4-1 to TRBJ2-1, with 7 bases matching TRBD2. The J call may be faulty, since TRBJ2-7 better matches the DNA end. The CDR3 is 14 residues long. Germline CDR1 and CDR2: MGHRA and YSYEKL. The CDR3 DNA reads as TGCGCCAGCAACAGGCGGGAGAGGCACGATGAGCAGTACTTC. Protein: CASNRRERHDEQYF.

Turning to this clonotype: This may be a read error, as it is one base from a much larger clone. V and J are TRBV7-9 and TRBJ2-3; D may be TRBD1 or TRBD2 (7 bases each). V lost 2 bases and J 4 bases, leaving 16 bases between the germline ends. Germline lookup yields CDR1 SEHNR and CDR2 FQNEAQ (reference sequence). This CDR3 is 16 amino acids long. The CDR3 DNA sequence: TGTGCCAGCAGCTTAAGGGGGCGGGAGCACCCAGATACGCAGTATTTT. Translated: CASSLRGREHPDTQYF.